The 11 T cell receptor beta chains listed next were all sequenced from one sample in a study of blood T cell repertoires in COVID-19. Using immunoSEQ multiplex PCR, the repertoire was profiled, and TCRdb retains in-frame clones only, with some absent. In the table there are around 250,000 clones, over 75% of which are singletons. The sequenced sample consisted of PBMCs or T cells enriched from blood (not recorded which). The source of these receptors is a man aged 18 to 30 who had recovered from COVID-19.

J is TRBJ2-7 and V is TRBV5-1; TRBD2 matches 7 bases. Germline V lookup: CDR1 SGHRS, CDR2 YFSETQ. The V gene end was trimmed by 0 bases and the J gene end by 0 bases; junction bases not matched to a gene: 6. The length of the CDR3 is 16 residues. Here the CDR3 DNA reads TGCGCCAGCAGCTTGGGGGAGGGGAAGAGCTCCTACGAGCAGTACTTC. It codes for CASSLGEGKSSYEQYF. Filled out from reference TRBV5-1 and TRBJ2-7, the complete variable domain reads KAGVTQTPRYLIKTRGQQVTLSCSPISGHRSVSWYQQTPGQGLQFLFEYFSETQRNKGNFPGRFSGRQFSNSRSEMNVSTLELGDSALYLCASSLGEGKSSYEQYFGPGTRLTVT.

The chain employs TRBV7-8 and TRBJ2-1, with D hard to call. Germline CDR1 is SGHVS and CDR2 is FQNEAQ. The V end was cut by 5 bases, the J end by 4 bases, with 9 bases between. The CDR3 loop spans 13 amino acids. The CDR3 reads CASSLREYNEQFF. The DNA of the CDR3 is TGTGCCAGCAGCCTGAGAGAGTACAATGAGCAGTTCTTC.

V is TRBV19 and J is TRBJ1-2; 9 bases agree with TRBD1. The V and J ends lost 3 bases and 8 bases, in that order; junction bases with no gene match: 4. Germline CDR1 is LNHDA and CDR2 is SQIVND (reference sequence). This CDR3 comprises 13 residues. The CDR3 region is CASSMGQGDGYTF. CDR3 DNA: TGTGCCAGTAGTATGGGACAGGGAGACGGCTACACCTTC.

The chain couples TRBV7-9 to TRBJ2-5; TRBD2 might be the D (6 bases). V was trimmed by 5 bases and J by 5 bases, leaving 15 bases between them. The CDR3 consists of 14 residues. Germline lookup yields CDR1 SEHNR and CDR2 FQNEAQ (reference sequence). The CDR3 loop is CASSRDSGGETQYF. Here the CDR3 DNA reads TGTGCCAGCAGCCGAGACAGCGGAGGGGAGACCCAGTACTTC.

The chain recombines TRBV19 with TRBJ1-5; 8 positions match TRBD1. This CDR3 spans 16 amino acids. Germline V gene lookup returns CDR1 LNHDA and CDR2 SQIVND (reference sequence). V trimming: 1 base; J trimming: 5 bases; junction bases outside the gene matches: 7. The CDR3 nucleotides are TGTGCCAGTAGTATAGCCGGCAGGGGGCCCTATCAGCCCCAGCATTTT. Protein sequence: CASSIAGRGPYQPQHF.

This clone was seen a few times. The rearrangement joins TRBV2 to TRBJ2-1, with no clear D. CDR3 length: 14 residues. The V gene's germline CDR1 is SNHLY and CDR2 FYNNEI. V lost 7 bases, J lost 0 bases, and 10 bases lay in between. The CDR3 sequence is CASTGSYSYNEQFF. The CDR3 DNA is TGTGCCAGCACAGGCAGCTACTCCTACAATGAGCAGTTCTTC.

CDR3 sequence (DNA): TGTGCCAGCAGCTTGGAAGACAGATACGAGCAGTACTTC. Translating gives CASSLEDRYEQYF. The gene calls are TRBV5-4 and TRBJ2-7; D possibly corresponds to TRBD1 (5 bases). The CDR3 is 13 amino acids. Germline CDR1 and CDR2: SGHNT and YYREEE (reference sequence). V was clipped by 0 bases and J by 4 bases, with 8 bases between them.

This clone occurred a few times. This chain connects TRBV6-5 to TRBJ2-2; 8 bases fit TRBD1. V was pared by 5 bases and J by 7 bases, with 6 bases of the junction left unmatched. CDR1 and CDR2 from the germline V gene are MNHEY and SVGAGI. The CDR3 totals 14 residues. CDR3 in amino acids: CASSLGQEVGELFF. The CDR3 region has the DNA TGTGCCAGCAGTCTGGGACAGGAGGTCGGGGAGCTGTTTTTT.

This chain links TRBV29-1 with TRBJ1-1; D perhaps matches TRBD1 (5 bases). The CDR3 length is 16 residues. CDR1 is SQVTM and CDR2 is ANQGSEA in the germline V gene. V was cut by 8 bases and J by 0 bases, with 22 bases left in between. This CDR3 reads CSSRGEYSGLNTEAFF. The CDR3 bases are TGCAGCTCCCGGGGGGAATATTCCGGTTTGAACACTGAAGCTTTCTTT.

This clone was detected only once. The chain carries TRBV28 and TRBJ1-2; TRBD1 is a possible D gene (5 bases). Germline values: CDR1 MDHEN, CDR2 SYDVKM. The V end was cut by 2 bases, the J end by 4 bases, with 17 bases between. The CDR3 length is 16 residues. CDR3 sequence: CASSLTGRGLGYGYTF. In nucleotides, the CDR3 is TGTGCCAGCAGTTTAACGGGGCGGGGGTTGGGCTATGGCTACACCTTC.

This clone appeared a single time. This chain links TRBV29-1 with TRBJ2-2; D perhaps matches TRBD2 (5 bases). CDR3 size: 12 residues. The V gene lost 6 bases and the J gene lost 1 base, with 6 bases spanning the gap. Per the germline V gene, CDR1 is SQVTM and CDR2 is ANQGSEA. CDR3 sequence reads: CSVSGNTGELFF. The CDR3 region has the DNA TGCAGCGTGAGCGGGAACACCGGGGAGCTGTTTTTT.